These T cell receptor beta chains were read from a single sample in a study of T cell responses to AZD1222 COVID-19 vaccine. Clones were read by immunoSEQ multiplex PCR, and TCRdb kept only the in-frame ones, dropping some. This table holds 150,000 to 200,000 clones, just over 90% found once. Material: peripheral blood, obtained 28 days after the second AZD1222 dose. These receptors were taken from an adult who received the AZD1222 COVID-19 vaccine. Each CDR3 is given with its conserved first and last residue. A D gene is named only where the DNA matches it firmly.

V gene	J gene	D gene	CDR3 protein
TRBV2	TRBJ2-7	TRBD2	CASSLRGTSGRLLPPQQYF
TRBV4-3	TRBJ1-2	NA	CASSQDFRANNYGYTF
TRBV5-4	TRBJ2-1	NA	CASSLAGGSGNNEQFF
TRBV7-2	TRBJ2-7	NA	CASSLGGAARSYEQYF
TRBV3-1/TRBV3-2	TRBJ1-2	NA	CASSQVGVGTQGYTF
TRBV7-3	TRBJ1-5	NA	CASSGFNQPQHF
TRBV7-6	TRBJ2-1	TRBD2	CASSLGVGGRALGKYNEQFF
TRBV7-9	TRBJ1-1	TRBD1	CASSPRDSYTEAFF
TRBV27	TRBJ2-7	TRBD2	CASSLKASGGYEQYF
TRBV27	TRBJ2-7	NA	CASSFNPLRGVYEQYF
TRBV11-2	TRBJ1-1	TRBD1	CASSQPGQGETEAFF
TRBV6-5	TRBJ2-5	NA	CASSYAGIQETQYF
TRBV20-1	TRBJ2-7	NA	CSASYGVTYEQYF
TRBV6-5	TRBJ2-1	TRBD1	CASSSTGTGVYNEQFF
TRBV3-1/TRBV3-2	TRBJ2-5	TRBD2	CASSQVLAGAVETQYF
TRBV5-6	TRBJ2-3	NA	CASRIGKADTQYF